These 20 T cell receptor beta chains were sequenced from one sample in a study of control samples from healthy donors and cancer patients. Data came from immunoSEQ multiplex PCR; TCRdb stores just in-frame clones and leaves some out. The sample lists 75,000 to 95,000 clones, roughly nine tenths seen once, with about 4% in the top ten. The sequencing input was blood. These receptors were collected from a young woman in good health.

This rearrangement joins TRBV25-1 to TRBJ1-2, with no clear D. The ends were cut back, 1 base at V and 7 bases at J, with 22 bases in the middle. The CDR3 is 17 residues long. The germline CDR1 and CDR2 sequences are MGHDK and SYGVNS. CDR3 protein: CASSEWSQTGPRSGYTF. The CDR3 DNA reads as TGTGCCAGCAGTGAATGGTCACAGACCGGGCCTCGCAGTGGCTACACCTTC.

The V and J genes are TRBV29-1 and TRBJ2-5, with 12 bases fitting TRBD2. Germline V lookup: CDR1 SQVTM, CDR2 ANQGSEA. The trim removed 7 bases at V and 1 base at J, leaving 4 bases unmatched. CDR3 length equals 14 residues. The chain's CDR3 is CSAPTSGGQETQYF. In DNA, the CDR3 is TGCAGCGCCCCGACTAGCGGGGGCCAAGAGACCCAGTACTTC.

J is TRBJ2-3 and V is TRBV27; D is unresolved. V was shortened by 6 bases and J by 6 bases, with 10 bases between the two germline ends. Germline values: CDR1 MNHEY, CDR2 SMNVEV (reference sequence). The CDR3 contains 12 residues. CDR3 bases: TGTGCCAGCAGCTCGGCTGCGGATACGCAGTATTTT. This gives the protein CASSSAADTQYF.

The J gene is TRBJ1-2, the V gene TRBV2; D is uncertain. V gave up 3 bases and J gave up 4 bases, with 12 bases separating them. CDR1 SNHLY and CDR2 FYNNEI come from the germline V gene. This CDR3 spans 14 amino acids. CDR3 sequence reads: CASSDIKLLYGYTF. The CDR3 coding sequence is TGTGCCAGCAGTGATATTAAATTACTCTATGGCTACACCTTC.

This rearrangement joins TRBV6-6 to TRBJ2-5, with 9 bases matching TRBD1. CDR1 is MNHNY, CDR2 SVGAGI, per germline (reference sequence). This CDR3 has 13 residues. V lost 10 bases, J lost 5 bases, and 8 bases stayed unmatched. The CDR3: CATTQGQGETQYF. The CDR3 bases are TGTGCCACCACCCAGGGACAGGGCGAGACCCAGTACTTC.

The rearrangement links TRBV10-1 to TRBJ2-1; D gene unclear. V was clipped by 6 bases and J by 2 bases, with 11 bases between them. The germline gives CDR1 WNHNN, CDR2 SYGVQD (reference sequence). This CDR3 has 14 residues. Here the CDR3 reads CASSPSTTYNEQFF. CDR3 coding DNA: TGCGCCAGCAGCCCGTCCACAACCTACAATGAGCAGTTCTTC.

The chain combines TRBV5-4 with TRBJ1-2; 7 bases are a match to TRBD1. With V trimmed by 1 base and J by 7 bases, 7 bases remained unmatched. The germline V gene has CDR1 SGHNT and CDR2 YYREEE (reference sequence). There are 14 residues in the CDR3. The DNA of the CDR3 is TGTGCCAGCAGCTTGTCGGAGGGGGCCTTTGGCTACACCTTC. This encodes CASSLSEGAFGYTF.

This chain joins TRBV10-1 and TRBJ2-5; 8 nucleotides line up with TRBD2. Germline V lookup: CDR1 WNHNN, CDR2 SYGVQD (reference sequence). The CDR3 runs 17 residues. With 0 bases clipped from V and 2 bases from J, the junction kept 8 bases outside the gene matches. This chain's CDR3 is CASSESWSGGQQETQYF. Written as DNA, the CDR3 is TGCGCCAGCAGTGAGTCGTGGAGCGGGGGTCAACAAGAGACCCAGTACTTC.

In its sample, this clone ranks as medium-sized. The chain joins TRBV6-1 to TRBJ2-2; the match to TRBD2 covers 11 bases. The CDR3 has 18 amino acids. Germline CDR1 and CDR2: MNHNS and SASEGT. V dropped 2 bases and J dropped 1; count of bases not matched to a gene: 6. The CDR3 bases are TGTGCCAGCAGTGAATCTGGTAGCGGGAGGGAGAACACCGGGGAGCTGTTTTTT. Translating gives CASSESGSGRENTGELFF.

V is TRBV3-1 (or the pseudogene TRBV3-2) and J is TRBJ1-1, with D possibly TRBD1 on 6 matching bases. The germline CDR1 and CDR2 sequences are LGHDT and YNNKEL (reference sequence). The V gene lost 4 bases and the J gene lost 3 bases, with 15 bases spanning the gap. The CDR3 extends over 15 amino acids. The CDR3 region is CASSPGTRRDTEAFF. CDR3 sequence (DNA): TGTGCCAGCAGCCCGGGGACAAGAAGAGACACTGAAGCTTTCTTT.

J is TRBJ2-1 and V is TRBV5-1, with unresolved D. CDR1 SGHRS and CDR2 YFSETQ come from the germline V gene. V gave up 0 bases and J gave up 9 bases, with 19 bases separating them. The CDR3 runs to 16 residues. The DNA of the CDR3 is TGCGCCAGCAGCTTGGCCAGAACAGCCCCCTTAAGTGAGCAGTTCTTC. Translation: CASSLARTAPLSEQFF. Full variable domain (outside the CDR3, taken from reference TRBV5-1 and TRBJ2-1): KAGVTQTPRYLIKTRGQQVTLSCSPISGHRSVSWYQQTPGQGLQFLFEYFSETQRNKGNFPGRFSGRQFSNSRSEMNVSTLELGDSALYLCASSLARTAPLSEQFFGPGTRLTVL.

The chain recombines TRBV20-1 with TRBJ1-2, with 7 nucleotides matching TRBD1. In germline, CDR1 is DFQATT, CDR2 SNEGSKA (reference sequence). CDR3 length: 11 residues. Trimming took 5 bases from V and 6 from J; bases not matched to a gene: 3. The CDR3 nucleotides are TGCAGTGCTCATGACAGGGATGGCTACACCTTC. Its protein product is CSAHDRDGYTF.

The rearrangement joins TRBV6-1 to TRBJ1-1; perhaps TRBD1 as D (5 bases). Deletions cut 10 bases from V and 1 base from J, with 7 bases between. In germline, CDR1 is MNHNS, CDR2 SASEGT. The CDR3 covers 11 residues. The CDR3 spells CATRENTEAFF. The CDR3 bases are TGTGCCACCAGGGAGAACACTGAAGCTTTCTTT.

The rearrangement links TRBV12-3 or TRBV12-4 to TRBJ1-5; TRBD1 is a possible D gene (5 bases). The CDR3 has 12 residues. Trimming pared 7 bases from V and 11 bases from J, leaving 15 bases between. CDR3 protein: CASTHRDRAQHF. CDR3 in DNA: TGTGCCAGCACCCACCGGGACCGGGCCCAGCATTTT.

The rearrangement joins TRBV15 to TRBJ1-5; possible D gene TRBD1, 5 bases. V shed 1 base and J shed 0 bases, with 10 bases lying between them. Germline CDR1 LNHNV, CDR2 YYDKDF (reference sequence). The CDR3 runs to 16 residues. CDR3 in DNA: TGTGCCACCAGCAGAGTGTCAGGGTATAGCAATCAGCCCCAGCATTTT. Residues: CATSRVSGYSNQPQHF.

V and J are TRBV5-1 and TRBJ2-3, with TRBD2 identical over 7 bases. The CDR3 totals 15 residues. Looked up from germline, CDR1 is SGHRS and CDR2 is YFSETQ. The V gene end was trimmed by 1 base and the J gene end by 2 bases; junction bases not matched to a gene: 4. The CDR3, as DNA: TGCGCCAGCAGCTTGCGCGGGGGTAACACAGATACGCAGTATTTT. Protein product: CASSLRGGNTDTQYF.

The CDR3 is CASSLSLATEAFF. The CDR3 DNA reads TGTGCCAGCAGCTTGAGCCTGGCTACTGAAGCTTTCTTT. The V gene is TRBV7-6, the J gene TRBJ1-1, with no clear D. This CDR3 spans 13 amino acids. V gave up 3 bases and J gave up 5 bases, with 10 bases separating them. CDR1 is SGHVS, CDR2 FNYEAQ, per germline.

The rearrangement links TRBV5-5 to TRBJ2-7; D unclear. Germline V gene data show CDR1 as SGHKS and CDR2 as YYEKEE (reference sequence). V lost 0 bases to trimming and J lost 3 bases, with 13 bases between them. The CDR3 has 15 residues. CDR3 sequence reads: CASSLELAYLYEQYF. The CDR3, as DNA: TGTGCCAGCAGCTTGGAACTCGCGTACCTCTACGAGCAGTACTTC.

This chain uses TRBV6-1 with TRBJ1-5, with a possible D match to TRBD1 (5 bases). The ends were cut back, 1 base at V and 0 bases at J, with 10 bases in the middle. Germline lookup yields CDR1 MNHNS and CDR2 SASEGT. The CDR3 is made up of 16 amino acids. The CDR3 coding sequence is TGTGCCAGCAGTGAAGGTCAGGGATATAGCAATCAGCCCCAGCATTTT. It codes for CASSEGQGYSNQPQHF.

This chain joins TRBV3-1 (or the pseudogene TRBV3-2) and TRBJ1-1; TRBD1 might be the D (5 bases). Germline V gene sequence: CDR1 LGHDT, CDR2 YNNKEL (reference sequence). Trimming removed 0 bases from V and 11 bases from J, with 19 bases in between. CDR3 length: 15 residues. The CDR3 is CASSQDLDEGREAFF. The CDR3 bases are TGTGCCAGCAGCCAAGATCTGGACGAGGGGCGTGAGGCTTTCTTT.